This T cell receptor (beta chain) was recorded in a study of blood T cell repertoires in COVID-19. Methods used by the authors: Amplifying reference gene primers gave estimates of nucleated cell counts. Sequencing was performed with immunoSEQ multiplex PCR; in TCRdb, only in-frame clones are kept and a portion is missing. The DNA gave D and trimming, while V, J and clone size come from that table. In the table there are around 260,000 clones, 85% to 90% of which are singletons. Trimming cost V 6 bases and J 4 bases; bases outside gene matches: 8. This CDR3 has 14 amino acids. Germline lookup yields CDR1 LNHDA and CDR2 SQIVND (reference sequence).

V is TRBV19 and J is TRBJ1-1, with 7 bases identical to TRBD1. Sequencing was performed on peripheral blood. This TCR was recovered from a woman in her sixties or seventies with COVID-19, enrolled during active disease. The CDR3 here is CASSQTGTGTEAFF. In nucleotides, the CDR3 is TGTGCCAGTAGCCAGACAGGGACTGGCACTGAAGCTTTCTTT. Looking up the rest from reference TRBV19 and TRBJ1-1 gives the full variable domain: DGGITQSPKYLFRKEGQNVTLSCEQNLNHDAMYWYRQDPGQGLRLIYYSQIVNDFQKGDIAEGYSVSREKKESFPLTVTSAQKNPTAFYLCASSQTGTGTEAFFGQGTRLTVV.